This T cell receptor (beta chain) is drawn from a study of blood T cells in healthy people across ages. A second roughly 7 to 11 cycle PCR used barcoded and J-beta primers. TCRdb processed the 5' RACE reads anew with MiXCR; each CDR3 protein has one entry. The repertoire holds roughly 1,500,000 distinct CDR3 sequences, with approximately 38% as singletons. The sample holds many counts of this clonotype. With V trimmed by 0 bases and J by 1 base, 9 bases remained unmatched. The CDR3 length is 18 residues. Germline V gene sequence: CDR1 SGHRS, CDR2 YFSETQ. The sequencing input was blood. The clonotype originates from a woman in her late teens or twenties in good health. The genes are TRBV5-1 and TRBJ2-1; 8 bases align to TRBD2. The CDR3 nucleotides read TGCGCCAGCAGCTTGGCCCCTAGCGGGTCCCTGTCCTACAATGAGCAGTTCTTC. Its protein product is CASSLAPSGSLSYNEQFF.